In this sample, the clone carrying this T cell receptor beta chain turned up many times. Its target is not known. This entry comes from a study of early T cells in non-severe SARS-CoV-2 infection. Study context: The authors sequenced bulk RNA from unsorted whole blood, leaving chains unpaired. Study findings and constraints: VDJdb matching, biased toward anti-spike CD8 responses, missed private and CD4 specificities.

Individual cDNA molecules each received unique molecular identifiers attached to them. TCRdb fed the 5' RACE reads into MiXCR, producing one record per CDR3 protein. There are more than 25,000 distinct CDR3 sequences in the sample; 5.1% occur only once, and roughly 2.5% lies in the top ten. The clonotype originates from an adult who was a healthcare worker with PCR-confirmed SARS-CoV-2 infection or an uninfected control (not recorded which). The specimen was whole blood.

The CDR3 nucleotides are TGTGCCACCAGTGGTGTGAAGGCGGGCGAGTACGAGCAGTACTTC. It is translated as CATSGVKAGEYEQYF. The V and J genes are TRBV24-1 and TRBJ2-7; D is perhaps TRBD2 (5 bases). Looked up from germline, CDR1 is KGHDR and CDR2 is SFDVKD. Trimming stripped 5 bases from V and 4 bases from J, with 17 bases between. CDR3 length equals 15 residues.